Following are 13 T cell receptor beta chains from one sample sequenced in a study of Ad26.COV2.S vaccination and SARS-CoV-2 variants (dated by TCRdb to the early 2020s). Receptors were amplified or captured by the immunoSEQ multiplex PCR assay. TCRdb retrieved this table from immuneACCESS and kept in-frame rearrangements only. Not all clones are present; in checked studies, unresolved V genes account for under half, and no reason is known for the remainder. The sample contains roughly 680,000 clones, approximately 88% of them found a single time. The biggest ten clones account for roughly 1.5% of the sample. What this sample's treatment or condition label stands for: about 20 received Ad26.COV2.S at low or high dose, single or two shots; about 5 received placebo; per-sample allocation not given. Repertoires of vaccine and placebo recipients were sequenced from samples collected on day 63 after the first injection.

Sequenced material: peripheral blood, taken in a trial of Ad26.COV2.S vaccine versus placebo. These receptors were obtained from a person between 18 and 60 years old who received the Ad26.COV2.S COVID-19 vaccine or a placebo.

This chain uses TRBV24-1 with TRBJ2-1, with 10 bases aligning to TRBD2. Germline trimming cut 4 bases from V and 9 bases from J; bases unmatched to any gene: 5. Germline assignment: CDR1 KGHDR and CDR2 SFDVKD. This CDR3 is 14 amino acids long. The CDR3 sequence is CATSEWTSGAEQFF. CDR3 coding DNA: TGTGCCACCAGTGAATGGACTAGCGGAGCTGAGCAGTTCTTC.

This clone was counted between two and nine times. The chain couples TRBV4-1 to TRBJ1-2; D ambiguous. The CDR3 is 15 residues long. The germline V gene has CDR1 MGHRA and CDR2 YSYEKL. V gave up 4 bases and J gave up 3 bases, with 15 bases separating them. The chain's CDR3 is CASSPLPGSDYGYTF. DNA of the CDR3: TGCGCCAGCAGCCCACTCCCGGGCTCGGACTATGGCTACACCTTC.

V and J are TRBV6-5 and TRBJ1-1; the match to TRBD1 covers 8 bases. V was pared by 3 bases and J by 10 bases, with 4 bases of the junction left unmatched. Germline V gene lookup returns CDR1 MNHEY and CDR2 SVGAGI. CDR3 length: 12 residues. CDR3 sequence (DNA): TGTGCCAGCAGTTATCACAGGGGGGCAGCTTTCTTT. Encoded protein: CASSYHRGAAFF.

The chain combines TRBV10-3 with TRBJ2-7; no definite D call. The CDR3 is 12 residues long. V dropped 8 bases and J dropped 0 bases, with 8 bases sitting between them. CDR1 and CDR2 from the germline V gene are ENHRY and SYGVKD. CDR3 sequence: CAIAPFSYEQYF. CDR3 bases: TGTGCCATCGCACCTTTCTCCTACGAGCAGTACTTC.

V gene TRBV6-5 combines with J gene TRBJ2-1; 7 bases agree with TRBD1. Germline assignment: CDR1 MNHEY and CDR2 SVGAGI. The V gene end was trimmed by 2 bases and the J gene end by 8 bases; junction bases not matched to a gene: 9. CDR3 length equals 15 residues. Written as DNA, the CDR3 is TGTGCCAGCAGTTACGTCGGGACAGCGATAGATGAGCAGTTCTTC. Protein product: CASSYVGTAIDEQFF.

This clone appeared once. The gene calls are TRBV5-1 and TRBJ2-7; D not certain. The CDR3 contains 14 residues. Per germline, CDR1 SGHRS and CDR2 YFSETQ. Trimming shortened V by 7 bases and J by 5 bases, and 19 bases separated the two germline ends. CDR3 nucleotides: TGCGCCAGCCCCCGGTTCCCTCCAGCTGACGAGCAGTACTTC. The encoded protein is CASPRFPPADEQYF.

The rearrangement uses TRBV3-1 (or the pseudogene TRBV3-2) and TRBJ2-3, with D unclear. In germline, CDR1 is LGHDT, CDR2 YNNKEL (reference sequence). CDR3 length: 14 residues. The ends were cut back, 4 bases at V and 2 bases at J, with 10 bases in the middle. CDR3 sequence (DNA): TGTGCCAGCAGCCCCCGGGTCAACACAGATACGCAGTATTTT. Translated: CASSPRVNTDTQYF.

The chain joins TRBV6-1 to TRBJ2-5; 8 nucleotides line up with TRBD2. Trimming took 3 bases from V and 1 from J; bases not matched to a gene: 10. CDR1 and CDR2 (germline): MNHNS, SASEGT. CDR3 length: 17 residues. The CDR3 loop reads CASSDLRSGGPQETQYF. Written as DNA, the CDR3 is TGTGCCAGCAGTGATTTAAGGAGCGGGGGACCCCAAGAGACCCAGTACTTC.

This CDR3 reads CASSQDPGGLNYGYTF. The CDR3 nucleotides read TGCGCCAGCAGCCAAGATCCAGGGGGATTGAACTATGGCTACACCTTC. The chain has TRBV4-3 and TRBJ1-2; 7 positions agree with TRBD1. Germline values: CDR1 LGHNA, CDR2 YSLEER. This CDR3 region has 16 residues. J lost 2 bases, V lost 0 bases, and 6 bases had no gene match.

The rearrangement joins TRBV4-1 to TRBJ1-5, with 7 bases fitting TRBD1. The CDR3 has 15 residues. CDR1 is MGHRA and CDR2 is YSYEKL in the germline V gene. V lost 3 bases to trimming and J lost 5 bases; unmatched junction nucleotides: 7. The CDR3 loop is CASSHLTGNHQPQHF. CDR3 DNA: TGCGCCAGCAGCCATTTGACAGGGAACCATCAGCCCCAGCATTTT.

This clone was detected only once. The chain uses TRBV9 and TRBJ2-3, with 11 positions matching TRBD2. After removal of 3 bases from V and 3 bases from J, the junction contained 6 bases not matched to a gene. Looked up from germline, CDR1 is SGDLS and CDR2 is YYNGEE. The CDR3 has 16 amino acids. The CDR3 reads CASSDPSGGLTDTQYF. CDR3 bases: TGTGCCAGCAGCGACCCTAGCGGGGGGCTTACAGATACGCAGTATTTT.

The V gene is TRBV10-2, the J gene TRBJ2-1; 12 nucleotides agree with TRBD2. V dropped 7 bases and J dropped 8; count of bases not matched to a gene: 6. The CDR3 loop spans 14 amino acids. Germline V lookup: CDR1 WSHSY, CDR2 SAAADI. The CDR3 region has the DNA TGCGCCAGCATGCCGGGACTAGCGGGCCATGAGCAGTTCTTC. It codes for CASMPGLAGHEQFF.

Notes on this clone: A much larger clone differs by one base, so this may be a read error. Other DNA variants within this sample encode the same CDR3. The genes are TRBV12-3 or TRBV12-4 and TRBJ2-5; D not certain. The V gene lost 1 base and the J gene lost 5 bases, with 2 bases spanning the gap. There are 11 residues in the CDR3. This chain's CDR3 is CASSLGETQYF. For the CDR3, the DNA is TGTGCCAGCAGTTTAGGGGAGACCCAGTACTTC.